This is a list of T cell receptor beta chains from one sample in a study of shared clonotypes between healthy human individuals. Repertoires were generated with immunoSEQ multiplex PCR, while TCRdb's copy carries only in-frame clones and drops some. The profile shows a few million clones, 93% of them singletons. The sequenced sample was naive CD4+ T cells from PBMCs. These TCRs come from a man younger than 30 in good health. Some clones in this sample may be carry-over from other donors' samples. Each CDR3 is given with its conserved first and last residue. Fields, in order: J gene, D gene, clone size, V gene, CDR3 protein, CDR3 DNA. D genes are given only for firm matches. Part of the rows lack a size; the others show once, few, many or a class for expanded clones.

>TRBJ1-5|TRBD1|NA|TRBV5-6
CASSKGQALNQPQHF
TGTGCCAGCAGCAAGGGACAGGCCCTCAATCAGCCCCAGCATTTT
>TRBJ2-7|NA|NA|TRBV15
CATSRGRSYEQYF
TGTGCCACCAGCAGAGGAAGAAGCTACGAGCAGTACTTC
>TRBJ1-5|TRBD1|NA|TRBV19
CASNTGTGGFNQPQHF
TGTGCCAGTAACACGGGGACAGGGGGCTTTAATCAGCCCCAGCATTTT
>TRBJ2-5|TRBD1|NA|TRBV5-1
CASSLDRGQETQYF
TGCGCCAGCAGCTTGGACAGGGGGCAAGAGACCCAGTACTTC
>TRBJ1-1|TRBD1|NA|TRBV11-3
CASSLGQGNTEAFF
TGTGCCAGCAGTTTGGGACAGGGGAACACTGAAGCTTTCTTT
>TRBJ2-1|NA|NA|TRBV5-6
CASSSHGTAAYNEQFF
TGTGCCAGCAGCTCCCATGGGACTGCTGCCTACAATGAGCAGTTCTTC
>TRBJ2-7|TRBD1|NA|TRBV6-5
CASSYRQGATYEQYF
TGTGCCAGCAGTTACAGACAGGGGGCGACCTACGAGCAGTACTTC
>TRBJ1-2|NA|NA|TRBV28
CASSLYGYTF
TGTGCCAGCAGCCTGTACGGCTACACCTTC
>TRBJ2-3|TRBD2|NA|TRBV5-1
CASSLVAGVDTQYF
TGCGCCAGCAGCTTGGTTGCGGGAGTAGATACGCAGTATTTT
>TRBJ2-3|TRBD2|NA|TRBV2
CASSERASGRGSDTQYF
TGTGCCAGCAGTGAAAGGGCTAGCGGGAGGGGGTCAGATACGCAGTATTTT
>TRBJ2-1|TRBD1|NA|TRBV5-1
CASSRTGTGIIEQFF
TGCGCCAGCAGCCGTACCGGGACAGGGATAATTGAGCAGTTCTTC
>TRBJ2-3|NA|NA|TRBV6-9
CASSYGRDADTQYF
TGTGCCAGCAGTTATGGGCGGGACGCAGATACGCAGTATTTT
>TRBJ2-7|TRBD2|NA|TRBV27
CASSSVLAARPYEQYF
TGTGCCAGCAGTTCAGTCCTAGCGGCCCGACCCTACGAGCAGTACTTC
>TRBJ1-1|NA|NA|TRBV25-1
CASSELNTAQGTEAFF
TGTGCCAGCAGTGAATTAAACACAGCCCAGGGGACTGAAGCTTTCTTT
>TRBJ2-6|NA|NA|TRBV28
CASSLSSGANVLTF
TGTGCCAGCAGTTTATCCTCTGGGGCCAACGTCCTGACTTTC
>TRBJ1-6|NA|once|TRBV4-1
CASSQDIREIPLHF
TGCGCCAGCAGCCAAGATATTCGGGAGATCCCCCTCCACTTT
>TRBJ1-1|TRBD1|NA|TRBV5-5
CASSTGTGGNTEAFF
TGTGCCAGCAGCACGGGGACAGGGGGGAACACTGAAGCTTTCTTT
>TRBJ2-7|NA|once|TRBV15
CATGRQVGYEQYF
TGTGCCACCGGCAGACAGGTGGGCTACGAGCAGTACTTC
>TRBJ1-2|NA|NA|TRBV10-3
CASRESGRAGDGYTF
TGTGCCTCCCGTGAGTCCGGCAGGGCGGGAGATGGCTACACCTTC
>TRBJ1-1|NA|NA|TRBV7-2
CASSLSVRRGNTEAFF
TGTGCCAGCAGCTTAAGCGTGAGGAGGGGGAACACTGAAGCTTTCTTT
>TRBJ2-7|TRBD1|NA|TRBV6-5
CASSFQGALHYEQYF
TGTGCCAGCAGTTTCCAGGGGGCCCTGCACTACGAGCAGTACTTC
>TRBJ2-7|NA|NA|TRBV2
CASSDESSYEQYF
TGTGCCAGCAGCGACGAGAGCTCCTACGAGCAGTACTTC
>TRBJ1-1|NA|NA|TRBV11-2
CASSGVNSNTEAFF
TGTGCCAGCAGCGGAGTAAACTCGAACACTGAAGCTTTCTTT
>TRBJ1-1|NA|few|TRBV29-1
CSVSGFYTEAFF
TGCAGCGTTTCCGGGTTCTACACTGAAGCTTTCTTT
>TRBJ2-3|NA|NA|TRBV27
CASSFGGATDTQYF
TGTGCCAGCAGTTTCGGCGGAGCCACAGATACGCAGTATTTT
>TRBJ1-4|NA|NA|TRBV30
CAWRQFPRENEKLFF
TGTGCCTGGAGACAGTTCCCCAGGGAAAATGAAAAACTGTTTTTT
>TRBJ1-4|NA|few|TRBV19
CASSISTDEKLFF
TGTGCCAGTAGTATATCCACCGATGAAAAACTGTTTTTT
>TRBJ2-7|NA|NA|TRBV6-1
CASSEAGFAYEQYF
TGTGCCAGCAGTGAAGCAGGGTTTGCCTACGAGCAGTACTTC
>TRBJ2-3|TRBD1|NA|TRBV9
CASSVGDSQADTQYF
TGTGCCAGCAGCGTAGGGGACAGCCAAGCAGATACGCAGTATTTT
>TRBJ2-7|NA|NA|TRBV11-2
CASSLSLGPGGTGYEQYF
TGTGCCAGCAGCTTATCGTTGGGTCCAGGGGGGACCGGGTACGAGCAGTACTTC
>TRBJ2-5|NA|NA|TRBV28
CASSISGTGDETQYF
TGTGCCAGCAGTATAAGCGGGACAGGCGATGAGACCCAGTACTTC
>TRBJ2-1|TRBD2|NA|TRBV5-1
CASSLVALGLAAFNEQFF
TGCGCCAGCAGCTTGGTGGCCCTCGGACTAGCGGCTTTCAATGAGCAGTTCTTC
>TRBJ1-5|NA|NA|TRBV30
CAWGPDSNQPQHF
TGTGCCTGGGGCCCAGACAGTAATCAGCCCCAGCATTTT
>TRBJ2-5|TRBD1|once|TRBV18
CASSPSQGAFETQYF
TGTGCCAGCTCACCTTCCCAGGGGGCTTTTGAGACCCAGTACTTC
>TRBJ2-3|TRBD2|NA|TRBV5-1
CASSPGTSEHTDTQYF
TGCGCCAGCAGCCCTGGGACTAGCGAGCACACAGATACGCAGTATTTT
>TRBJ1-4|NA|NA|TRBV2
CASSRNGEKLFF
TGTGCCAGCAGTCGTAACGGTGAAAAACTGTTTTTT
>TRBJ2-3|NA|NA|TRBV28
CASRPPTGFGTDTQYF
TGTGCCAGCAGACCCCCCACAGGGTTTGGCACAGATACGCAGTATTTT
>TRBJ2-7|TRBD1|NA|TRBV9
CASSVDWGQGGEQYF
TGTGCCAGCAGCGTAGACTGGGGACAGGGGGGCGAGCAGTACTTC
>TRBJ2-5|NA|NA|TRBV5-1
CASSLVQGRETQYF
TGCGCCAGCAGCTTGGTGCAGGGGAGAGAGACCCAGTACTTC
>TRBJ2-7|TRBD1|NA|TRBV5-4
CASSSPGQGPGWQYF
TGTGCCAGCAGCTCCCCGGGACAGGGTCCGGGCTGGCAGTACTTC
>TRBJ1-5|NA|NA|TRBV2
CASSVGPGRSNQPQHF
TGTGCCAGCAGTGTGGGGCCGGGGAGGAGCAATCAGCCCCAGCATTTT
>TRBJ1-1|NA|NA|TRBV5-1
CASSLFGANTEAFF
TGCGCCAGCAGCTTGTTCGGGGCGAACACTGAAGCTTTCTTT
>TRBJ1-1|NA|NA|TRBV21-1
CASSYRGKMNTEAFF
TGTGCCAGCAGCTACCGTGGCAAAATGAACACTGAAGCTTTCTTT
>TRBJ2-5|TRBD1|NA|TRBV5-1
CASSQQGVTETQYF
TGCGCCAGCAGCCAACAGGGGGTGACAGAGACCCAGTACTTC
>TRBJ2-7|TRBD2|NA|TRBV28
CASRNPSSGRHEQYF
TGTGCCAGCAGGAACCCGAGTAGCGGGAGACACGAGCAGTACTTC
>TRBJ2-7|NA|NA|TRBV20-1
CSARSYEQYF
TGCAGTGCTAGGAGCTACGAGCAGTACTTC
>TRBJ2-7|NA|NA|TRBV29-1
CSVEAGNLYEQYF
TGCAGCGTTGAAGCGGGGAACCTGTACGAGCAGTACTTC
>TRBJ2-7|TRBD1|NA|TRBV19
CASSRQGAEGEQYF
TGTGCCAGTAGCCGACAGGGGGCTGAAGGCGAGCAGTACTTC
>TRBJ2-6|NA|NA|TRBV10-3
CAISESEGFRVPGANVLTF
TGTGCCATCAGTGAGTCTGAGGGTTTTCGAGTCCCTGGGGCCAACGTCCTGACTTTC
>TRBJ2-2|TRBD2|NA|TRBV4-2
CASSRTPLAGGRRDTGELFF
TGTGCCAGCAGCCGGACCCCTCTAGCGGGAGGCCGTAGGGACACCGGGGAGCTGTTTTTT